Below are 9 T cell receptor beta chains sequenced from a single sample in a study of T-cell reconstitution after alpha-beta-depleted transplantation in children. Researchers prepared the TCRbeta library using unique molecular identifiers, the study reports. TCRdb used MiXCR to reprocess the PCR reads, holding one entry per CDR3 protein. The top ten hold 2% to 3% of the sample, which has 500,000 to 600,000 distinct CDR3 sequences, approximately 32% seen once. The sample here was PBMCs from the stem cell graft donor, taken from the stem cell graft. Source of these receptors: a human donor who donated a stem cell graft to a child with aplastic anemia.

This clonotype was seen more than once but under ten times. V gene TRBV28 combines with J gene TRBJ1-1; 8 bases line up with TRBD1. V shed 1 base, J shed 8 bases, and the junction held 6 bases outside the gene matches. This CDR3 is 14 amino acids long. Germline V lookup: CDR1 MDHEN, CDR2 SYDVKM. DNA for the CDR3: TGTGCCAGCAGTTTATTGTGGGCAGGGGGCGAAGCTTTCTTT. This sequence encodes CASSLLWAGGEAFF.

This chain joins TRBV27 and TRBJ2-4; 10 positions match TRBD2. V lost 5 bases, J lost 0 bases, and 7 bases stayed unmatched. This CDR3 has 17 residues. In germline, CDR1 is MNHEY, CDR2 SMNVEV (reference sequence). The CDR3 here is CASSPRTSGLAKNIQYF. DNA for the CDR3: TGTGCCAGCAGTCCACGGACTAGCGGACTAGCCAAAAACATTCAGTACTTC.

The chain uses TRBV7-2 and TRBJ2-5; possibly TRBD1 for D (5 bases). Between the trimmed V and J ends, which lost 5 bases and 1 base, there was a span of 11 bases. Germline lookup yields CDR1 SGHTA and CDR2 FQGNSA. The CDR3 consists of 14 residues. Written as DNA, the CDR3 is TGTGCCAGCAGCGCAGGGATTACCCAAGAGACCCAGTACTTC. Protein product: CASSAGITQETQYF.

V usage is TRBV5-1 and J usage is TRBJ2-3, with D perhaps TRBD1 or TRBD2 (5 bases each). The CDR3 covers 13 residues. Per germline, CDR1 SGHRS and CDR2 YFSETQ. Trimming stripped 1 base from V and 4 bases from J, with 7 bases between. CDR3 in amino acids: CASSLTGPDTQYF. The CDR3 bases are TGCGCCAGCAGCTTGACGGGGCCAGATACGCAGTATTTT.

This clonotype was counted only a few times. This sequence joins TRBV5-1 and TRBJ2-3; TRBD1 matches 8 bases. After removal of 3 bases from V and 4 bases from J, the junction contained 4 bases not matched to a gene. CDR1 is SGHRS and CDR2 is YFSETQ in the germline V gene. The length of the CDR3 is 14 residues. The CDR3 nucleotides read TGCGCCAGCAGCTATCAGGGGGCGGCAGATACGCAGTATTTT. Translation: CASSYQGAADTQYF.

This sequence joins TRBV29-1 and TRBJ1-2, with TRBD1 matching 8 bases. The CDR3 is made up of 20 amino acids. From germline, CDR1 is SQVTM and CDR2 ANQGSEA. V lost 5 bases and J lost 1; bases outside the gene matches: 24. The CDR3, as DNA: TGCAGCGTTTCAAGAACCCAGGGGGCGCGGGGCATCATGCTTAACTATGGCTACACCTTC. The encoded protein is CSVSRTQGARGIMLNYGYTF.

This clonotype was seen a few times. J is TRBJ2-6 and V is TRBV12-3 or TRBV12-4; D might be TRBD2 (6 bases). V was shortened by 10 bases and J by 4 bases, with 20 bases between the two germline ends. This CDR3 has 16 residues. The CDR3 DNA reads TGTGCCACCGCGGGATGGGGAGTTAGGGGGGCCAACGTCCTGACTTTC. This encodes CATAGWGVRGANVLTF.

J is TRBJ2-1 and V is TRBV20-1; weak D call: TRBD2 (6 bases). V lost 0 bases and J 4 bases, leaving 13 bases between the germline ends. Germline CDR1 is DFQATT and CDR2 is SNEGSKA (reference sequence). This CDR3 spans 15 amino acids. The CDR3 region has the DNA TGCAGTGCTAGAGATCCGCGGGGCCATTACAATGAGCAGTTCTTC. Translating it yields CSARDPRGHYNEQFF.

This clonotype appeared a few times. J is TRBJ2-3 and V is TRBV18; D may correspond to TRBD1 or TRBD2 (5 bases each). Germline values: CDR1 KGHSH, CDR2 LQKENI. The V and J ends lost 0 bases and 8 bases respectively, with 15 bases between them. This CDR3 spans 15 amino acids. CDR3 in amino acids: CASSPPGRLGGTQYF. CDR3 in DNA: TGTGCCAGCTCACCACCGGGACGGCTGGGCGGTACGCAGTATTTT. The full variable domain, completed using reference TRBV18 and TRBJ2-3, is NAGVMQNPRHLVRRRGQEARLRCSPMKGHSHVYWYRQLPEEGLKFMVYLQKENIIDESGMPKERFSAEFPKEGPSILRIQQVVRGDSAAYFCASSPPGRLGGTQYFGPGTRLTVL.